The 26 T cell receptor beta chains in this list originate from one sample, sequenced in a study of T cell repertoires in aging, cancer and after chemotherapy (dated 2019 in TCRdb). Instead of sorted cells or RNA, genomic DNA extracted from peripheral blood served as the source for amplifying TCR beta rearrangements. The sequencer listed for this sample is Illumina MiSeq. Using a mixed TRB-A/B primer pool, multiplex touch-down PCR amplified rearranged TRB sequences covering the V, D and J segments. The public reads were quality trimmed at Q25 with fastp and then assembled into clones with MiXCR by TCRdb, keeping productive beta chains. CDR3 protein duplicates are merged, each entry listing the most common genes and DNA. The sample records 9,300 or so distinct CDR3 sequences, roughly two fifths of which are singletons. The ten most abundant clones make up 3% to 4% of the sample. Sequenced sample: blood. The receptors shown here come from a human donor in good health.

This clonotype was seen a few times. The rearrangement joins TRBV19 to TRBJ2-5; D gene uncertain. The ends were cut back, 5 bases at V and 5 bases at J, with 12 bases in the middle. The CDR3 extends over 13 amino acids. CDR1 and CDR2 from the germline V gene are LNHDA and SQIVND (reference sequence). The CDR3 DNA is TGTGCCAGTAGTCCATTACTCAGGGAGACCCAGTACTTC. It encodes CASSPLLRETQYF. Full variable domain (rest looked up from reference TRBV19 and TRBJ2-5): DGGITQSPKYLFRKEGQNVTLSCEQNLNHDAMYWYRQDPGQGLRLIYYSQIVNDFQKGDIAEGYSVSREKKESFPLTVTSAQKNPTAFYLCASSPLLRETQYFGPGTRLLVL.

V is TRBV5-6 and J is TRBJ1-4; D call uncertain. The CDR3 covers 16 residues. The V gene lost 2 bases and the J gene lost 0 bases, with 11 bases spanning the gap. Germline CDR1 and CDR2: SGHDT and YYEEEE. Here the CDR3 reads CASSFDLQATNEKLFF. The CDR3 coding sequence is TGTGCCAGCAGCTTTGATTTGCAAGCAACTAATGAAAAACTGTTTTTT.

The chain recombines TRBV15 with TRBJ2-7; no reliable D call. Trimming stripped 3 bases from V and 3 bases from J, with 9 bases between. Germline CDR1 reads LNHNV; CDR2 reads YYDKDF (reference sequence). The CDR3 extends over 13 amino acids. The CDR3 DNA reads as TGTGCCACCAGCAGGCCCCCGAGCTACGAGCAGTACTTC. Encoded protein: CATSRPPSYEQYF.

The chain joins TRBV11-3 to TRBJ2-7; 10 bases match TRBD1. The CDR3 spans 15 residues. CDR1 SGHNT and CDR2 YENEEA come from the germline V gene. V lost 2 bases to trimming and J lost 0 bases; unmatched junction nucleotides: 1. The CDR3 protein is CASSLRTGGSYEQYF. For the CDR3, the DNA is TGTGCCAGCAGCTTAAGGACAGGGGGCTCCTACGAGCAGTACTTC.

V and J are TRBV6-5 and TRBJ1-1, with D perhaps matching TRBD1 (5 bases). The CDR3 runs to 15 residues. Trimming removed 6 bases from V and 3 bases from J, with 17 bases in between. Germline V gene sequence: CDR1 MNHEY, CDR2 SVGAGI. CDR3 amino acids: CASSVMGGGYTEAFF. DNA for the CDR3: TGTGCCAGCAGCGTCATGGGGGGAGGGTACACTGAAGCTTTCTTT.

The chain recombines TRBV11-2 with TRBJ2-1; 9 bases align to TRBD2. Germline CDR1 and CDR2: SGHAT and FQNNGV. V lost 5 bases, J lost 4 bases, and 9 bases stayed unmatched. The CDR3 is 16 residues long. The chain's CDR3 is CASSPTSGANYNEQFF. CDR3 coding DNA: TGTGCCAGCAGCCCGACTAGCGGAGCCAATTACAATGAGCAGTTCTTC. The entire variable domain, with the rest obtained from reference TRBV11-2 and TRBJ2-1, is as follows: EAGVAQSPRYKIIEKRQSVAFWCNPISGHATLYWYQQILGQGPKLLIQFQNNGVVDDSQLPKDRFSAERLKGVDSTLKIQPAKLEDSAVYLCASSPTSGANYNEQFFGPGTRLTVL.

The CDR3 DNA reads TGTGCCAGCTCACCACCTTCCCTAGGGGAGACCCAGTACTTC. Its translation is CASSPPSLGETQYF. The V gene is TRBV18, the J gene TRBJ2-5; D unclear. The germline V gene has CDR1 KGHSH and CDR2 LQKENI. Trimming removed 0 bases from V and 5 bases from J, with 10 bases in between. The CDR3 runs 14 residues.

This clonotype was found a few times. V usage is TRBV19 and J usage is TRBJ2-7; D unclear. Trimming pared 3 bases from V and 0 bases from J, leaving 9 bases between. CDR3 length: 14 residues. Germline-derived CDR1 and CDR2 are LNHDA and SQIVND (reference sequence). The CDR3: CASSITALSYEQYF. The CDR3 region has the DNA TGTGCCAGTAGTATTACGGCCCTCTCCTACGAGCAGTACTTC.

This clonotype has only a few counts. The chain's CDR3 is CASSLSVNEQFF. The CDR3 DNA sequence: TGTGCCAGCAGTTTATCGGTGAATGAGCAGTTCTTC. The J gene is TRBJ2-1, the V gene TRBV27; no clear D gene. Per the germline V gene, CDR1 is MNHEY and CDR2 is SMNVEV (reference sequence). With 0 bases removed from V and 7 bases from J, the gap between germline ends came to 4 bases. The CDR3 contains 12 residues.

Within the sample, this clonotype is medium-sized (0.01 to 0.1%). The chain joins TRBV29-1 to TRBJ2-1; 11 bases are shared with TRBD2. The germline gives CDR1 SQVTM, CDR2 ANQGSEA. The CDR3 extends over 17 amino acids. Trimming removed 3 bases from V and 8 bases from J; junction bases left unmatched: 15. CDR3 sequence: CSVDLRLAGPKSHEQFF. Written as DNA, the CDR3 is TGCAGCGTTGACCTGCGACTAGCGGGGCCCAAGTCCCATGAGCAGTTCTTC.

The V call is TRBV29-1, the J call TRBJ1-5; possibly TRBD1 for D (5 bases). CDR3 length equals 16 residues. V gave up 0 bases and J gave up 4 bases, with 16 bases separating them. Germline CDR1 reads SQVTM; CDR2 reads ANQGSEA. CDR3 residues: CSVEDSILRGNQPQHF. CDR3 DNA: TGCAGCGTTGAAGATTCAATTCTAAGGGGAAATCAGCCCCAGCATTTT.

V and J are TRBV15 and TRBJ2-7, with D perhaps matching TRBD1 or TRBD2 (5 bases each). Trimming cost V 1 base and J 4 bases, with 14 bases left between them. This CDR3 comprises 15 residues. Germline V gives CDR1 LNHNV, CDR2 YYDKDF (reference sequence). This chain's CDR3 is CATSRGRGPGYEQYF. Here the CDR3 DNA reads TGTGCCACCAGCAGAGGACGGGGCCCCGGGTACGAGCAGTACTTC.

This clonotype was counted a few times. J is TRBJ1-6 and V is TRBV12-3 or TRBV12-4; 9 bases are a match to TRBD1. V was clipped by 5 bases and J by 0 bases; unmatched bases: 5. This CDR3 has 17 residues. CDR3 protein: CASSGGTGSSYNSPLHF. The CDR3 nucleotides are TGTGCCAGCAGTGGCGGGACAGGGAGCTCCTATAATTCACCCCTCCACTTT.

The gene calls are TRBV6-1 and TRBJ1-5, with 8 bases lining up with TRBD1. V dropped 4 bases and J dropped 4; count of bases not matched to a gene: 6. The CDR3 has 15 residues. Per germline, CDR1 MNHNS and CDR2 SASEGT. The CDR3 region has the DNA TGTGCCAGCAGTGGGCGGGACAGGTTAAATCAGCCCCAGCATTTT. Translated: CASSGRDRLNQPQHF.

The rearrangement links TRBV6-4 to TRBJ2-3; 7 bases are shared with TRBD2. The V and J ends lost 6 bases and 2 bases, in that order; junction bases with no gene match: 5. Germline V gene data show CDR1 as MRHNA and CDR2 as SNTAGT. The CDR3 contains 14 residues. The CDR3: CASSLAADTDTQYF. In nucleotides, the CDR3 is TGTGCCAGCAGCCTAGCGGCCGACACAGATACGCAGTATTTT.

This clonotype was observed once. This sequence joins TRBV19 and TRBJ1-1; D is possibly TRBD1 (5 bases). The germline V gene has CDR1 LNHDA and CDR2 SQIVND (reference sequence). V shed 6 bases and J shed 5 bases, with 13 bases lying between them. The CDR3 consists of 13 residues. CDR3 residues: CASRMGPMTEAFF. DNA for the CDR3: TGTGCCAGTAGGATGGGACCCATGACTGAAGCTTTCTTT.

V and J are TRBV10-3 and TRBJ2-7; 10 bases are a match to TRBD2. CDR1 is ENHRY, CDR2 SYGVKD, per germline. The CDR3 is 14 amino acids. V lost 5 bases and J lost 5; bases outside the gene matches: 6. CDR3 nucleotide sequence: TGTGCCATCAGTACACTAGCGGGAAACGACGAGCAGTACTTC. As protein: CAISTLAGNDEQYF.

The chain recombines TRBV29-1 with TRBJ1-1; D ambiguous. Trimming stripped 6 bases from V and 6 bases from J, with 20 bases between. Germline CDR1 reads SQVTM; CDR2 reads ANQGSEA. CDR3 size: 14 residues. The CDR3: CSVGWVGSASEAFF. The CDR3 DNA reads TGCAGCGTGGGGTGGGTGGGTTCTGCGTCTGAAGCTTTCTTT.

The CDR3 DNA sequence: TGTGCCAGCAGCTTCCCCAGGGGTGCCAATGAGCAGTTCTTC. This gives the protein CASSFPRGANEQFF. This rearrangement joins TRBV13 to TRBJ2-1; perhaps TRBD1 as D (6 bases). CDR1 is PRHDT and CDR2 is FYEKMQ in the germline V gene (reference sequence). V lost 3 bases and J 6 bases, leaving 12 bases between the germline ends. This CDR3 spans 14 amino acids.

V is TRBV5-4 and J is TRBJ2-1; D is uncertain. Germline-derived CDR1 and CDR2 are SGHNT and YYREEE (reference sequence). V lost 2 bases, J lost 0 bases, and 6 bases lay in between. CDR3 length equals 14 residues. CDR3 residues: CASSFSYSYNEQFF. The CDR3 nucleotides are TGTGCCAGCAGCTTTTCATACTCCTACAATGAGCAGTTCTTC.

The chain is built from TRBV13 and TRBJ2-1, with D unclear. CDR1 PRHDT and CDR2 FYEKMQ come from the germline V gene (reference sequence). CDR3 length: 16 amino acids. With 0 bases removed from V and 8 bases from J, the gap between germline ends came to 17 bases. The CDR3 here is CASSLGLTSRGHEQFF. DNA of the CDR3: TGTGCCAGCAGCTTAGGCCTTACCTCTCGTGGGCATGAGCAGTTCTTC.

This clonotype has a single count. The chain joins TRBV7-6 to TRBJ1-1; D not certain. The CDR3 is 15 residues long. The germline V gene has CDR1 SGHVS and CDR2 FNYEAQ. Trimming pared 1 base from V and 0 bases from J, leaving 9 bases between. CDR3 residues: CASSLEASMNTEAFF. DNA of the CDR3: TGTGCCAGCAGCTTAGAGGCATCGATGAACACTGAAGCTTTCTTT. The full variable domain, rest sourced from reference TRBV7-6 and TRBJ1-1, is GAGVSQSPRYKVTKRGQDVALRCDPISGHVSLYWYRQALGQGPEFLTYFNYEAQQDKSGLPNDRFSAERPEGSISTLTIQRTEQRDSAMYRCASSLEASMNTEAFFGQGTRLTVV.

The rearrangement uses TRBV6-2 or TRBV6-3 and TRBJ1-1; TRBD1 matches 8 bases. Germline V gives CDR1 MNHEY, CDR2 SVGEGT. Losses at the gene ends were 5 bases for V and 3 bases for J; bases not matched to a gene: 5. The length of the CDR3 is 14 residues. The CDR3 DNA sequence: TGTGCCAGCAGTGAATTACAGGGGGACACTGAAGCTTTCTTT. As protein: CASSELQGDTEAFF.

The V call is TRBV19, the J call TRBJ1-2; D possibly corresponds to TRBD1 (5 bases). The CDR3 is 13 amino acids. V lost 2 bases and J lost 7, with 11 bases in between. CDR1 and CDR2 (germline): LNHDA, SQIVND (reference sequence). CDR3 loop: CASSITGAVGYTF. CDR3 bases: TGTGCCAGTAGTATAACCGGGGCGGTTGGCTACACCTTC.

The table lists this clonotype with a few counts. The genes are TRBV19 and TRBJ2-5; D is unclear. V lost 5 bases and J 5 bases, leaving 24 bases between the germline ends. The CDR3 sequence is 17 residues long. From germline, CDR1 is LNHDA and CDR2 SQIVND (reference sequence). CDR3 DNA: TGTGCCAGTAGTCAGTTTGGTAGTTTTGGGGATAGGGAGACCCAGTACTTC. Its protein is CASSQFGSFGDRETQYF.

This clonotype was observed a handful of times. This chain links TRBV13 with TRBJ1-5, with a possible D match to TRBD1 (5 bases). The V and J ends lost 4 bases and 11 bases respectively, with 12 bases between them. The CDR3 loop spans 12 amino acids. Germline V gene sequence: CDR1 PRHDT, CDR2 FYEKMQ (reference sequence). CDR3 protein: CASSSDGGTQHF. The CDR3 nucleotides are TGTGCCAGCAGCTCGGACGGGGGGACCCAGCATTTT.